Listed here are 28 T cell receptor beta chains from one sample, sequenced in a study of cytomegalovirus exposure and HLA in healthy donors. Data came from immunoSEQ multiplex PCR; TCRdb stores just in-frame clones and leaves some out. The sample has some 210,000 clones, over 75% seen once. Sequenced: PBMCs. The source of these receptors is a young woman in good health and CMV-seropositive.

The chain links TRBV5-4 to TRBJ1-1, with D perhaps matching TRBD1 (6 bases). Deletions cut 4 bases from V and 11 bases from J, with 18 bases between. Germline V gene lookup returns CDR1 SGHNT and CDR2 YYREEE (reference sequence). The CDR3 has 13 residues. CDR3 in amino acids: CASSLRTARVAFF. For the CDR3, the DNA is TGTGCCAGCAGCCTCAGGACAGCAAGAGTGGCTTTCTTT.

This clone is a singleton in its sample. The chain joins TRBV2 to TRBJ1-5; a weak D match, TRBD1 (5 bases). Trimming stripped 6 bases from V and 3 bases from J, with 15 bases between. The CDR3 consists of 15 residues. Germline V gene lookup returns CDR1 SNHLY and CDR2 FYNNEI. CDR3 sequence reads: CASSAGGGPNQPQHF. CDR3 DNA sequence: TGTGCCAGCAGCGCCGGGGGAGGGCCCAATCAGCCCCAGCATTTT.

The chain carries TRBV28 and TRBJ1-2; 7 positions match TRBD1. Germline V gives CDR1 MDHEN, CDR2 SYDVKM. The V and J ends lost 3 bases and 5 bases, in that order; junction bases with no gene match: 6. The CDR3 consists of 14 residues. The CDR3 nucleotides are TGTGCCAGCAGTTTGGGACAGAAGGAATATGGCTACACCTTC. The encoded protein is CASSLGQKEYGYTF.

This clone was recorded once. The V and J genes are TRBV10-2 and TRBJ2-7; TRBD2 matches at 9 bases. Per the germline V gene, CDR1 is WSHSY and CDR2 is SAAADI. This CDR3 has 14 residues. With 8 bases clipped from V and 6 bases from J, the junction kept 11 bases outside the gene matches. CDR3 loop: CASSHSGSQAEQYF. As DNA, the CDR3 is TGCGCCAGCTCCCATAGCGGGAGTCAGGCCGAGCAGTACTTC.

The CDR3 DNA follows: TGTGCCAGCAGTTTGACAGGGTACGAGCAGTACTTC. Translating gives CASSLTGYEQYF. The chain joins TRBV6-5 to TRBJ2-7, with 7 bases aligning to TRBD1. Germline CDR1 is MNHEY and CDR2 is SVGAGI. The CDR3 runs 12 residues. V dropped 4 bases and J dropped 4; count of bases not matched to a gene: 1.

This clone was seen just once. The chain has TRBV27 and TRBJ2-1; 11 bases line up with TRBD1. The length of the CDR3 is 15 residues. Germline assignment: CDR1 MNHEY and CDR2 SMNVEV (reference sequence). The V segment lost 2 bases and the J segment 8 bases; nucleotides outside the gene matches: 5. CDR3 DNA: TGTGCCAGCAGTTTACTAGGACAGGGGGCCCATGAGCAGTTCTTC. Translated: CASSLLGQGAHEQFF.

The rearrangement links TRBV2 to TRBJ2-2; no reliable D call. V lost 8 bases and J lost 1, with 14 bases in between. The CDR3 sequence is 15 residues long. CDR1 SNHLY and CDR2 FYNNEI come from the germline V gene. CDR3 sequence reads: CASLLDLLNTGELFF. The CDR3 DNA follows: TGTGCCAGCTTGCTTGACTTACTGAACACCGGGGAGCTGTTTTTT.

The gene calls are TRBV2 and TRBJ1-5; TRBD1 agrees at 9 bases. J gave up 2 bases and V 6 bases, and 2 bases lay outside the gene matches. CDR1 and CDR2 from the germline V gene are SNHLY and FYNNEI. The CDR3 extends over 14 amino acids. The CDR3 is CASRGDRGNQPQHF. CDR3 bases: TGTGCCAGCAGGGGGGACAGGGGCAATCAGCCCCAGCATTTT.

The rearrangement uses TRBV6-5 and TRBJ2-3; 7 positions agree with TRBD2. Germline assignment: CDR1 MNHEY and CDR2 SVGAGI. V lost 0 bases and J lost 2; bases outside the gene matches: 5. The CDR3 has 16 amino acids. As DNA, the CDR3 is TGTGCCAGCAGTTACTCGAGCCTAGCGGACACAGATACGCAGTATTTT. Its protein product is CASSYSSLADTDTQYF.

This sequence joins TRBV7-9 and TRBJ2-7; tentative D call: TRBD1 (5 bases). CDR3 size: 15 residues. CDR1 and CDR2 from the germline V gene are SEHNR and FQNEAQ (reference sequence). Trimming took off 4 bases at V and 2 bases at J, with 15 bases between the two ends. The CDR3 reads CASSSPTTVAYEQYF. CDR3 bases: TGTGCCAGCAGCTCCCCCACGACAGTAGCCTACGAGCAGTACTTC.

V and J are TRBV2 and TRBJ2-3; D is unresolved. Trimming took 6 bases from V and 0 from J, leaving 10 bases between them. This CDR3 is built from 14 residues. CDR1 and CDR2 (germline): SNHLY, FYNNEI. CDR3 in amino acids: CASRLGGSTDTQYF. CDR3 coding DNA: TGTGCCAGCAGGCTCGGCGGTAGCACAGATACGCAGTATTTT.

The rearrangement joins TRBV11-1 to TRBJ2-3, with TRBD2 matching 9 bases. Losses at the gene ends were 4 bases for V and 0 bases for J; bases not matched to a gene: 11. The CDR3 contains 18 residues. In germline, CDR1 is SGHAT, CDR2 FQDESV (reference sequence). CDR3 loop: CASSSTGREGPSTDTQYF. In DNA, the CDR3 is TGTGCCAGCAGCTCAACAGGGCGGGAGGGACCTAGCACAGATACGCAGTATTTT.

The chain carries TRBV19 and TRBJ2-5; D ambiguous. The CDR3 spans 14 residues. The germline V gene encodes CDR1 LNHDA and CDR2 SQIVND (reference sequence). Trimming pared 5 bases from V and 4 bases from J, leaving 14 bases between. This CDR3 reads CASSERGRGETQYF. The CDR3 coding sequence is TGTGCCAGTAGTGAGCGAGGCCGCGGAGAGACCCAGTACTTC.

The rearrangement uses TRBV9 and TRBJ2-5; D is perhaps TRBD2 (6 bases). V lost 0 bases and J lost 5, with 11 bases in between. The germline CDR1 and CDR2 sequences are SGDLS and YYNGEE. CDR3 size: 14 residues. CDR3 region: CASSVVSSAETQYF. The CDR3 nucleotides are TGTGCCAGCAGCGTAGTCTCTAGCGCGGAGACCCAGTACTTC.

The V gene is TRBV27, the J gene TRBJ2-1, with 8 positions matching TRBD2. Germline V gene sequence: CDR1 MNHEY, CDR2 SMNVEV (reference sequence). This CDR3 is 17 amino acids long. J lost 3 bases, V lost 5 bases, and 12 bases had no gene match. Here the CDR3 DNA reads TGTGCCAGCAGTAAGGGCGGGGGGCTCAGAAACTACAATGAGCAGTTCTTC. It translates to CASSKGGGLRNYNEQFF.

The gene calls are TRBV7-8 and TRBJ1-5; 9 bases line up with TRBD1. Losses at the gene ends were 2 bases for V and 4 bases for J; bases not matched to a gene: 9. The CDR3 sequence is 17 residues long. Per the germline V gene, CDR1 is SGHVS and CDR2 is FQNEAQ. The CDR3 DNA is TGTGCCAGCAGCTTAATCCCCGGGACAGGGATTAATCAGCCCCAGCATTTT. This encodes CASSLIPGTGINQPQHF.

This chain links TRBV5-4 with TRBJ1-2; 9 positions agree with TRBD1. This CDR3 has 15 amino acids. The ends lost 5 bases at V and 2 bases at J; junction bases unmatched: 7. Germline V lookup: CDR1 SGHNT, CDR2 YYREEE (reference sequence). The CDR3 DNA is TGTGCCAGCAGACCGGGACAGGGAATCAACTATGGCTACACCTTC. Its protein product is CASRPGQGINYGYTF.

This clone was seen only once. CDR3 in amino acids: CASSEALLAGGPEGETQYF. As DNA, the CDR3 is TGTGCCAGCAGTGAAGCGCTTCTAGCGGGAGGGCCTGAGGGGGAGACCCAGTACTTC. The chain employs TRBV2 and TRBJ2-5; 12 nucleotides match TRBD2. The CDR3 consists of 19 residues. The junction had 13 bases not matched to a gene; V was cut back by 0 bases and J by 5 bases. Germline values: CDR1 SNHLY, CDR2 FYNNEI.

The gene calls are TRBV21-1 and TRBJ1-2. TRBV21-1 is recorded as a pseudogene. The CDR3 length is 15 residues. CDR3 bases: TGTGCCAGCAGTAGCCGTTTTCCGGCTAACTATGGCTACACCTTC. Amino acids: CASSSRFPANYGYTF.

The chain uses TRBV7-8 and TRBJ1-1; D is perhaps TRBD1 (5 bases). The CDR3 spans 15 residues. Germline V gene data show CDR1 as SGHVS and CDR2 as FQNEAQ. The V and J ends lost 5 bases and 1 base respectively, with 14 bases between them. This CDR3 reads CASSSRRGQNTEAFF. The CDR3, as DNA: TGTGCCAGCAGCAGTCGGAGGGGCCAGAACACTGAAGCTTTCTTT. The whole variable domain, filled in from reference TRBV7-8 and TRBJ1-1, reads GAGVSQSPRYKVAKRGQDVALRCDPISGHVSLFWYQQALGQGPEFLTYFQNEAQLDKSGLPSDRFFAERPEGSVSTLKIQRTQQEDSAVYLCASSSRRGQNTEAFFGQGTRLTVV.

The rearrangement uses TRBV25-1 and TRBJ2-1; the match to TRBD2 covers 8 bases. Trimming cost V 1 base and J 5 bases; bases outside gene matches: 4. The germline CDR1 and CDR2 sequences are MGHDK and SYGVNS. The CDR3 loop spans 15 amino acids. CDR3 DNA: TGTGCCAGCAGTGAATTTGGACTAGCCAACAATGAGCAGTTCTTC. This codes for CASSEFGLANNEQFF.

This sequence joins TRBV23-1 and TRBJ2-1; 8 bases are a match to TRBD2. TRBV23-1 falls under the ORF class, with uncertain function. The V gene end was trimmed by 11 bases and the J gene end by 2 bases; junction bases not matched to a gene: 8. The CDR3 consists of 14 residues. The CDR3 coding sequence is TGCGCCCGGGGGGGCAGGGTCCCCTACAATGAGCAGTTCTTC. Protein product: CARGGRVPYNEQFF.

The rearrangement joins TRBV19 to TRBJ1-1, with D possibly being TRBD1 (5 bases). V dropped 7 bases and J dropped 0 bases, with 12 bases sitting between them. Per the germline V gene, CDR1 is LNHDA and CDR2 is SQIVND (reference sequence). The CDR3 loop spans 14 amino acids. The chain's CDR3 is CASTSGPMNTEAFF. The CDR3, as DNA: TGTGCCAGTACTTCAGGGCCCATGAACACTGAAGCTTTCTTT.

This sequence joins TRBV11-2 and TRBJ2-1; 9 bases align to TRBD1. J lost 6 bases, V lost 5 bases, and 11 bases had no gene match. Germline lookup yields CDR1 SGHAT and CDR2 FQNNGV. This CDR3 region has 16 residues. The CDR3 sequence is CASSLSGTGNCNEQFF. The CDR3 DNA reads as TGTGCCAGCAGCCTATCCGGGACAGGGAACTGCAATGAGCAGTTCTTC.

The chain uses TRBV30 and TRBJ1-1; D remains unclear. V lost 4 bases and J 2 bases, leaving 11 bases between the germline ends. The CDR3 runs 13 residues. Germline CDR1 is GTSNPN and CDR2 is SVGIG (reference sequence). DNA for the CDR3: TGTGCCTGGACCCGGGATTCTAACACTGAAGCTTTCTTT. It yields the protein CAWTRDSNTEAFF.

In the case of this clone: The sample holds other DNA sequences that translate to the same CDR3. V usage is TRBV4-1 and J usage is TRBJ2-1; D possibly corresponds to TRBD2 (5 bases). Germline V CDR1 and CDR2: MGHRA, YSYEKL. This CDR3 spans 12 amino acids. With 0 bases removed from V and 10 bases from J, the gap between germline ends came to 7 bases. The CDR3 region is CASSQDGGEQFF. For the CDR3, the DNA is TGCGCCAGCAGCCAAGATGGAGGAGAGCAGTTCTTC.

The genes are TRBV7-9 and TRBJ1-4; D call uncertain. Germline V gene data show CDR1 as SEHNR and CDR2 as FQNEAQ (reference sequence). The length of the CDR3 is 15 residues. V was pared by 5 bases and J by 8 bases, with 18 bases between. The CDR3 reads CASSPPGTRGEKLFF. In DNA, the CDR3 is TGTGCCAGCAGCCCCCCGGGAACCCGCGGGGAAAAACTGTTTTTT.

This clone was observed a single time. The chain joins TRBV29-1 to TRBJ2-1, with 11 bases matching TRBD2. The germline V gene encodes CDR1 SQVTM and CDR2 ANQGSEA. The ends lost 6 bases at V and 3 bases at J; junction bases unmatched: 28. This CDR3 comprises 22 residues. This CDR3 is CSVFHRGQGSDSGRVLYNEQFF. CDR3 nucleotides: TGCAGCGTCTTTCACCGGGGGCAGGGTTCCGATAGCGGGAGGGTGCTCTACAATGAGCAGTTCTTC.